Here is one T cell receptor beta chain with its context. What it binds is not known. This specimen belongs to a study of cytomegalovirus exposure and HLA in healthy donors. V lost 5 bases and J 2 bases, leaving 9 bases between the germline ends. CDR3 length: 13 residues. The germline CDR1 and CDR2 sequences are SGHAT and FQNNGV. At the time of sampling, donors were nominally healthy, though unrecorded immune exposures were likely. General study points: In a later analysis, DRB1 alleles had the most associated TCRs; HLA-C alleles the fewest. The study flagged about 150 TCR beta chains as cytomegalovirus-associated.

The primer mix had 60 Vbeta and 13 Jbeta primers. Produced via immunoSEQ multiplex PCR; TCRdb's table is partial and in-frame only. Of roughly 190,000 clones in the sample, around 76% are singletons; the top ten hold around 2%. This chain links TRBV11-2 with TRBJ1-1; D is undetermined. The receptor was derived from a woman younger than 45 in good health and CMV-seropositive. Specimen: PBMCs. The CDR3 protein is CASSPPINTEAFF. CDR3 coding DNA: TGTGCCAGCAGCCCCCCAATCAACACTGAAGCTTTCTTT.